What follows are 14 T cell receptor beta chains derived from one specimen sequenced in a study of shared clonotypes between healthy human individuals. Some clones are missing from TCRdb's copy, which holds only in-frame ones; the method was immunoSEQ multiplex PCR. This sample has about 1.5 million clones, with around 95% found just once. Specimen: naive CD4+ T cells sorted from blood. Subset in this sample: CD45RA+ positively selected. The receptors were gathered from a young man in good health.

The rearrangement links TRBV6-5 to TRBJ1-2, with TRBD1 as a possible D gene (6 bases). This CDR3 comprises 13 residues. Germline V gene sequence: CDR1 MNHEY, CDR2 SVGAGI. V was clipped by 5 bases and J by 4 bases, with 11 bases between them. The CDR3 sequence is CASSRGTRYGYTF. CDR3 DNA: TGTGCCAGCAGTCGAGGGACACGCTATGGCTACACCTTC.

The J gene is TRBJ2-1, the V gene TRBV7-9, with D possibly matching TRBD2 (5 bases). The V gene's germline CDR1 is SEHNR and CDR2 FQNEAQ (reference sequence). V lost 2 bases and J 0 bases, leaving 14 bases between the germline ends. This CDR3 has 17 amino acids. In DNA, the CDR3 is TGTGCCAGCAGCTTACCTCTGAGCGGATTCTCCTACAATGAGCAGTTCTTC. This translates into CASSLPLSGFSYNEQFF.

V and J are TRBV29-1 and TRBJ1-2; TRBD1 might be the D (6 bases). From germline, CDR1 is SQVTM and CDR2 ANQGSEA. The CDR3 is made up of 14 amino acids. The V and J ends lost 0 bases and 4 bases respectively, with 12 bases between them. The CDR3 coding sequence is TGCAGCGTTGAAGATCCCAGGGGTGGCTATGGCTACACCTTC. Protein: CSVEDPRGGYGYTF.

The rearrangement links TRBV7-8 to TRBJ1-2; D remains ambiguous. Germline loops: CDR1 SGHVS, CDR2 FQNEAQ. This CDR3 region has 14 residues. Trimming stripped 1 base from V and 8 bases from J, with 14 bases between. CDR3 coding DNA: TGTGCCAGCAGCTTAGGTCCGGAGAAGAAAGGCTACACCTTC. Protein: CASSLGPEKKGYTF.

The chain carries TRBV25-1 and TRBJ2-2, with D possibly matching TRBD1 (6 bases). CDR1 is MGHDK, CDR2 SYGVNS, per germline. The CDR3 loop spans 14 amino acids. V lost 6 bases, J lost 4 bases, and 12 bases lay in between. The CDR3 DNA follows: TGTGCCAGCAGCCAACAGGGTTCCACCGGGGAGCTGTTTTTT. This translates into CASSQQGSTGELFF.

The chain links TRBV5-1 to TRBJ1-1; weak D call: TRBD1 (5 bases). From germline, CDR1 is SGHRS and CDR2 YFSETQ. With 3 bases removed from V and 4 bases from J, the gap between germline ends came to 10 bases. CDR3 length: 13 amino acids. The chain's CDR3 is CASSSWGGTEAFF. DNA for the CDR3: TGCGCCAGCAGCTCGTGGGGGGGCACTGAAGCTTTCTTT.

The chain recombines TRBV5-3 with TRBJ1-4; 8 positions match TRBD1. TRBV5-3 is placed among ORFs of uncertain function. The CDR3 totals 21 residues. The V and J ends lost 2 bases and 6 bases, in that order; junction bases with no gene match: 24. CDR3 in amino acids: CARSFPWKNSPSGGRDEKLFF. The CDR3 DNA follows: TGTGCCAGAAGCTTTCCCTGGAAAAACTCCCCATCAGGGGGCAGGGATGAAAAACTGTTTTTT.

The genes are TRBV6-5 and TRBJ1-1; a weak D match, TRBD1 (6 bases). V gave up 4 bases and J gave up 1 base, with 10 bases separating them. This CDR3 contains 14 residues. The germline V gene encodes CDR1 MNHEY and CDR2 SVGAGI. CDR3 sequence reads: CASSWGHKNTEAFF. The CDR3 nucleotides are TGTGCCAGCAGTTGGGGACACAAGAACACTGAAGCTTTCTTT.

This clone has a single count. The V and J genes are TRBV12-2 and TRBJ2-7; TRBD1, the table's D call, lacks a check against the DNA. TRBV12-2 is a recognized pseudogene. This CDR3 comprises 17 residues. The DNA of the CDR3 is TGTGCAAGTCGCGCCCGGGGGGGTGGGACAGGGACCTACGAGCAGTACTTC. It encodes CASRARGGGTGTYEQYF.

The rearrangement links TRBV28 to TRBJ2-3, with D unresolved. V dropped 10 bases and J dropped 8 bases, with 13 bases sitting between them. Germline V gives CDR1 MDHEN, CDR2 SYDVKM. CDR3 size: 11 residues. The CDR3 DNA reads TGTGCCACCGGACCAAACCCTACGCAGTATTTT. The encoded protein is CATGPNPTQYF.

J is TRBJ2-1 and V is TRBV18, with a tentative D call TRBD2 (5 bases). From germline, CDR1 is KGHSH and CDR2 LQKENI. CDR3 size: 13 residues. V was pared by 3 bases and J by 9 bases, with 12 bases between. Here the CDR3 DNA reads TGTGCCAGCTCACCTGGGAGTGTGGGTGAGCAGTTCTTC. It translates to CASSPGSVGEQFF.

V and J are TRBV29-1 and TRBJ1-1, with a possible D match to TRBD1 (5 bases). The CDR3 sequence is 18 residues long. Trimming shortened V by 2 bases and J by 5 bases, and 27 bases separated the two germline ends. Germline loops: CDR1 SQVTM, CDR2 ANQGSEA. The DNA of the CDR3 is TGCAGCGTTGAAAGACCCCGCAAATTCAGGGTAGGTGTGACTGAAGCTTTCTTT. Its translation is CSVERPRKFRVGVTEAFF.

The chain uses TRBV6-6 and TRBJ2-7, with D unresolved. The CDR3 runs 16 residues. Germline lookup yields CDR1 MNHNY and CDR2 SVGAGI (reference sequence). The V gene lost 5 bases and the J gene lost 2 bases, with 19 bases spanning the gap. CDR3 sequence: CASSKPLMSRTYEQYF. The CDR3 DNA is TGTGCCAGCAGTAAACCCCTAATGAGCAGAACCTACGAGCAGTACTTC.

The genes are TRBV7-2 and TRBJ1-5; 7 bases line up with TRBD1. The CDR3 is made up of 17 amino acids. Germline V lookup: CDR1 SGHTA, CDR2 FQGNSA. The V and J ends lost 3 bases and 1 base, in that order; junction bases with no gene match: 9. CDR3 amino acids: CASSLVTGSSSNQPQHF. For the CDR3, the DNA is TGTGCCAGCAGCTTGGTGACAGGGAGTTCGAGCAATCAGCCCCAGCATTTT.